This TCR beta chain originates from a study of OX40 agonist ivuxolimab in advanced cancers. General study findings and limits: Blood T cells, both CD4+ and CD8+, expanded clonally by week 6 at 0.1 to 3.0 mg/kg. Researchers report that CD8+ T cells had, on average, more expanded clones than CD4+.

Method: immunoSEQ multiplex PCR; TCRdb's copy keeps in-frame clones and lacks some. The sample lists nearly 80,000 clones, roughly 84% occurring once. Worth noting for this clone: Its antigen remains unidentified.

The CDR3 consists of 15 residues. Germline values: CDR1 SGHNT, CDR2 YYREEE (reference sequence). The V and J ends lost 2 bases and 1 base respectively, with 11 bases between them. Sequencing used CD4+ or CD8+ T cells sorted from blood, obtained in a trial of the OX40 agonist ivuxolimab. The rearrangement joins TRBV5-4 to TRBJ2-3, with D possibly TRBD2 on 6 matching bases. This sequence originates from an adult with an advanced solid tumor such as melanoma, head and neck, liver or kidney cancer. The CDR3 loop is CASSLTGVGTDTQYF. CDR3 DNA sequence: TGTGCCAGCAGCTTAACGGGAGTCGGCACAGATACGCAGTATTTT.